The source of this TCR beta chain is a study of shared clonotypes between healthy human individuals. The CDR3 has 15 residues. Germline loops: CDR1 SGHKS, CDR2 YYEKEE (reference sequence). The germline V and J ends were trimmed by 2 bases and 3 bases, with 12 bases remaining between them. Clones were read by immunoSEQ multiplex PCR, and TCRdb kept only the in-frame ones, dropping some. Of roughly 2 million clones listed, approximately 94% were seen once; the top ten hold less than 0.15%. The donor population consisted of healthy HIV-negative adults with no recent acute infections or vaccinations. This clonotype was obtained from a man younger than 30 in good health. Sequenced sample: naive CD4+ T cells sorted from blood. The subset: CD45RA+ positively selected. V usage is TRBV5-5 and J usage is TRBJ1-3; D is unclear. The chain's CDR3 is CASSLTRELGNTIYF. The CDR3 nucleotides read TGTGCCAGCAGCTTAACCCGGGAACTTGGAAACACCATATATTTT. The full variable domain, its missing parts supplied by reference TRBV5-5 and TRBJ1-3, is DAGVTQSPTHLIKTRGQQVTLRCSPISGHKSVSWYQQVLGQGPQFIFQYYEKEERGRGNFPDRFSARQFPNYSSELNVNALLLGDSALYLCASSLTRELGNTIYFGEGSWLTVV.